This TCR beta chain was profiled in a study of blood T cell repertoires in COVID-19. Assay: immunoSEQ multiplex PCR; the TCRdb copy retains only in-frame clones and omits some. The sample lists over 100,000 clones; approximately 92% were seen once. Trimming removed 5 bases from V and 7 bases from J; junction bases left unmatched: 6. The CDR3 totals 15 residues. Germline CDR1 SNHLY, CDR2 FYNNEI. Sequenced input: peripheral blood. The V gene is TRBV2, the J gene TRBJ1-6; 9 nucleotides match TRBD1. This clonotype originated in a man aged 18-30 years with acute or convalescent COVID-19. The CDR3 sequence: CASSNRDRENSPLHF. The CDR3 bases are TGTGCCAGCAGTAACCGGGACAGGGAGAATTCACCCCTCCACTTT.